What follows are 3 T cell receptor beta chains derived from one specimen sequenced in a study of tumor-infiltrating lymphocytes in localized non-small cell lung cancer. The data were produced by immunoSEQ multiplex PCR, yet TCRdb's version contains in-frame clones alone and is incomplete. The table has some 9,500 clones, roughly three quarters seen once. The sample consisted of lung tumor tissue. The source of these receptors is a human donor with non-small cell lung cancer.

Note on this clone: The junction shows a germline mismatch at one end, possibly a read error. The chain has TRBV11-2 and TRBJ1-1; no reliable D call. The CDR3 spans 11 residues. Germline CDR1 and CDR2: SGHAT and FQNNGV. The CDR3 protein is CASSSASDAFF. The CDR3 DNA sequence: TGTGCCAGCAGCTCCGCGTCTGACGCTTTCTTT.

CDR3 residues: CASSLRRGTSTDTQYF. For the CDR3, the DNA is TGTGCCAGCAGCTTGCGGCGGGGAACTAGCACAGATACGCAGTATTTT. The chain recombines TRBV5-6 with TRBJ2-3; tentative D call: TRBD2 (6 bases). The CDR3 spans 16 residues. Trimming pared 1 base from V and 0 bases from J, leaving 12 bases between. Germline V gives CDR1 SGHDT, CDR2 YYEEEE.

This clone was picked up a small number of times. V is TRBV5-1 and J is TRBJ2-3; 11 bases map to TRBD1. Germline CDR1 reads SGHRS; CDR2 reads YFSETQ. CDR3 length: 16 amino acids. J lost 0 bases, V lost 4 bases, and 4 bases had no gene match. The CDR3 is CASSRDRGTSTDTQYF. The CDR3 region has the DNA TGCGCCAGCAGCCGGGACAGGGGGACTAGCACAGATACGCAGTATTTT.